The rows below give T cell receptor beta chains drawn from one sample of a study of blood T cell repertoires in COVID-19. Method: immunoSEQ multiplex PCR; TCRdb's copy keeps in-frame clones and lacks some. The sample includes roughly 150,000 clones, about 79% of them seen just once. Sequenced: peripheral blood. These receptors originate from a woman aged 45-65 years in a cohort sampled during active or convalescent COVID-19. Both conserved end residues are part of each CDR3. A D gene is named only where the DNA matches it firmly. Clone size, where shown, is once, few, many, or a class for clones that have expanded.

size | J | D | V | DNA | CDR3
. | TRBJ1-4 | . | TRBV29-1 | TGCAGCGTGGCTGGACAGAATGAAAAACTGTTTTTT | CSVAGQNEKLFF
. | TRBJ2-3 | . | TRBV6-5 | TGTGCCAGCGTGGACAAGCCTAGCACAGATACGCAGTATTTT | CASVDKPSTDTQYF
. | TRBJ2-1 | TRBD2 | TRBV4-2 | TGTGCCAGCAGCCAAGGGGTCGGACTAGGTGGAAATGAGCAGTTCTTC | CASSQGVGLGGNEQFF
. | TRBJ2-1 | TRBD2 | TRBV3-1/TRBV3-2 | TGTGCCAGCAGCCAGGGGGGGGAAGTGGAGCAGTTCTTC | CASSQGGEVEQFF
few | TRBJ2-7 | . | TRBV6-5 | TGTGCCAGCAGTTACGCCAGTTACTCCTACGAGCAGTACTTC | CASSYASYSYEQYF
once | TRBJ2-3 | TRBD2 | TRBV7-3 | TGTGCCAGCGGACCCGGGACTAGCAGAGATACGCAGTATTTT | CASGPGTSRDTQYF
. | TRBJ2-7 | . | TRBV7-9 | TGTGCCAGCAGCCTTCAGGGGACTACCTACGAGCAGTACTTC | CASSLQGTTYEQYF
. | TRBJ2-1 | . | TRBV4-2 | TGTGCCAGCAGCCTTCGGACTACCTACAATGAGCAGTTCTTC | CASSLRTTYNEQFF
. | TRBJ2-3 | TRBD2 | TRBV9 | TGTGCCAGCAGCGTAGCCGAAACTAGCGCGCGCACAGATACGCAGTATTTT | CASSVAETSARTDTQYF
. | TRBJ2-7 | TRBD1 | TRBV5-4 | TGTGCCAGCAGCTTTCGGACAGGTGACGAGCAGTACTTC | CASSFRTGDEQYF
. | TRBJ1-1 | . | TRBV7-7 | TGTGCTAGCAGCCGGGACATGAACACTGAAGCTTTCTTT | CASSRDMNTEAFF
. | TRBJ2-1 | . | TRBV7-9 | TGTGCCAGCAGCTTAGTTCGGGGGGCGGAAATTAATGAGCAGTTCTTC | CASSLVRGAEINEQFF